This T cell receptor beta chain is drawn from a study of blood T cells in healthy people across ages. This CDR3 has 15 amino acids. Trimming took 0 bases from V and 0 from J, leaving 8 bases between them. The germline gives CDR1 SEHNR, CDR2 FQNEAQ (reference sequence). Sample-barcoded 5' priming and a J-beta primer mix drove a second PCR of roughly 7 to 11 cycles. In TCRdb, the 5' RACE reads were re-called with MiXCR into one record per CDR3 protein. This sample carries about 930,000 distinct CDR3 sequences, almost 30% of them seen once, and the ten largest clones take about a tenth. A further study also used this sample, focusing on T cells of mothers and their children.

The V call is TRBV7-9, the J call TRBJ2-5; D unclear. What was sequenced was blood. This receptor was identified in a woman aged 40-49 years in good health. The CDR3 coding sequence is TGTGCCAGCAGCTTAGCGAGTAGACACCAAGAGACCCAGTACTTC. Amino acid sequence: CASSLASRHQETQYF.